The 3 T cell receptor beta chains listed next were all sequenced from one sample in a study of CD8 T cells in ankylosing spondylitis. TCRdb re-analysed the 5' RACE reads in MiXCR, keeping a single row per CDR3 protein. This repertoire shows 250,000 or so distinct CDR3 sequences, about 10% found once; its top ten account for 6.8%. Sequences were obtained from blood, either unsorted or a sorted T cell fraction (not recorded which). These receptor sequences come from a male donor with ankylosing spondylitis or in good health (not recorded which).

This clonotype was seen a few times. The chain combines TRBV2 with TRBJ2-3; no clear D gene. V dropped 8 bases and J dropped 0 bases, with 12 bases sitting between them. Per germline, CDR1 SNHLY and CDR2 FYNNEI. The CDR3 contains 14 residues. The CDR3 nucleotides are TGTGCCAGCTTAAGGAGTACTAGCACAGATACGCAGTATTTT. It translates to CASLRSTSTDTQYF.

The sample holds a few counts of this clonotype. This chain connects TRBV11-2 to TRBJ2-7; 12 bases align to TRBD2. Germline CDR1 SGHAT, CDR2 FQNNGV. Trimming at V came to 0 bases and at J to 1 base, leaving 1 base not matched to a gene. The CDR3 covers 16 residues. In DNA form, the CDR3 reads TGTGCCAGCAGCTTAGATGGACTAGCGGGATCCTACGAGCAGTACTTC. It yields the protein CASSLDGLAGSYEQYF. Full variable domain (remainder filled in from reference TRBV11-2 and TRBJ2-7): EAGVAQSPRYKIIEKRQSVAFWCNPISGHATLYWYQQILGQGPKLLIQFQNNGVVDDSQLPKDRFSAERLKGVDSTLKIQPAKLEDSAVYLCASSLDGLAGSYEQYFGPGTRLTVT.

This clonotype was counted between two and nine times. This chain connects TRBV29-1 to TRBJ2-7, with D hard to call. The CDR3 consists of 11 residues. Germline loops: CDR1 SQVTM, CDR2 ANQGSEA. Trimming pared 3 bases from V and 4 bases from J, leaving 7 bases between. Here the CDR3 DNA reads TGCAGCGTTGAGTTAGGATACGAGCAGTACTTC. Residues: CSVELGYEQYF.